The rows below give T cell receptor beta chains drawn from one sample of a study of T cell repertoires in cytomegalovirus infection. TCRdb ran MiXCR on the reads and lists one entry per CDR3 protein. Here the sample spans 150,000 to 200,000 distinct CDR3 sequences, 14% being singletons. Sequenced sample: PBMCs. These receptors all come from a human donor in good health (CMV status not recorded). Some clones in this sample may be carry-over from other donors' samples. Both conserved end residues are part of each CDR3. The D gene is left open where the match is weak. Size tells how often a clone was seen (once, few, many) or the class of an expanded clone, and some rows leave it out.

D	J	size	V	DNA	CDR3
-	TRBJ1-2	many	TRBV28	TGTGCCACTTGGGAAGGACAGCTACTAAGCTATGGCTACACCTTC	CATWEGQLLSYGYTF
-	TRBJ1-1	many	TRBV7-2	TGTGCCAGCAGCTTAGCAGGGTGGGGTACCACCTTGAACACTGAAGCTTTCTTT	CASSLAGWGTTLNTEAFF
TRBD2	TRBJ2-2	-	TRBV28	TGTGCCAGCAGTCCCGGGACTAGCGGGATACCCGTCCTGGGTACCGGGGAGCTGTTTTTT	CASSPGTSGIPVLGTGELFF
-	TRBJ1-2	-	TRBV6-6	TGTGCCAGCAGGCCTGGAGGCGTTAACTATGGCTACACCTTC	CASRPGGVNYGYTF
-	TRBJ2-7	-	TRBV2	TGTGCCAGCACAGGGCAGGCCTCATGGGGCGAGCAGTACTTC	CASTGQASWGEQYF
-	TRBJ2-1	many	TRBV28	TGTGCCACCTTTGGGGGGATGCACAATGAGCAGTTCTTC	CATFGGMHNEQFF
-	TRBJ1-2	many	TRBV7-9	TGTGCCAGCAGCTTAGCGCAGAGCAGCTATGGCTACACCTTC	CASSLAQSSYGYTF
TRBD2	TRBJ2-5	few	TRBV7-2	TGTGCCAGCAGGCGGGGGGGGGTGGTTGAGACCCAGTACTTC	CASRRGGVVETQYF
-	TRBJ1-1	many	TRBV5-1	TGCGCCAGCAGCTCCGACACTGAAGCTTTCTTT	CASSSDTEAFF
-	TRBJ1-3	few	TRBV28	TGTGCCAGCAGTCCTGGACTGAGCTCTGGAAACACCATATATTTT	CASSPGLSSGNTIYF
TRBD1	TRBJ2-7	few	TRBV29-1	TGCAGCGCCTGGGGGACAGGGCGCGAGCAGTACTTC	CSAWGTGREQYF
TRBD1	TRBJ2-3	-	TRBV10-3	TGTGCCATCAAGGGACAGGGGATCACAGATACGCAGTATTTT	CAIKGQGITDTQYF
-	TRBJ1-4	-	TRBV29-1	TGCAGCGTCGCAGGGTGGGGAACTAATGAAAAACTGTTTTTT	CSVAGWGTNEKLFF
-	TRBJ2-1	many	TRBV7-2	TGTGCCAGCAGCCCAGTATACAATGAGCAGTTCTTC	CASSPVYNEQFF